The rows below give T cell receptor beta chains drawn from one sample of a study of blood T cell repertoires in COVID-19. Sequencing was performed with immunoSEQ multiplex PCR; in TCRdb, only in-frame clones are kept and a portion is missing. Here the sample spans roughly 55,000 clones, 70% to 85% being singletons. The specimen was peripheral blood. These receptors came from an elderly man with acute or convalescent COVID-19. Each CDR3 is given with its conserved first and last residue. Fields, in order: V gene, J gene, clone size, D gene, CDR3 DNA, CDR3 protein. A D gene is named only where the DNA matches it firmly. Rows may omit the clone size; those that give it use once, few, many or a size class.

V: TRBV29-1; J: TRBJ1-3; size: once; D: TRBD1; DNA: TGCAGCGCCCGGGACAGCGGGTCGGGAAACACCATATATTTT; CDR3: CSARDSGSGNTIYF
V: TRBV5-1; J: TRBJ2-1; size: .; D: TRBD2; DNA: TGCGCCAGCAGCCCATGGACTAGCGGGGTGTTCTTC; CDR3: CASSPWTSGVFF
V: TRBV6-5; J: TRBJ2-7; size: .; D: TRBD1; DNA: TGTGCCAGCCACACAGGGGGCTACGAGCAGTACTTC; CDR3: CASHTGGYEQYF
V: TRBV11-2; J: TRBJ2-5; size: few; D: .; DNA: TGTGCCAGCAGTCGACAGCAAGAGACCCAGTACTTC; CDR3: CASSRQQETQYF
V: TRBV4-2; J: TRBJ1-1; size: .; D: .; DNA: TGTGCCAGCAGCCAAGATTGGGGGCAGGGTGAAGCTTTCTTT; CDR3: CASSQDWGQGEAFF
V: TRBV2; J: TRBJ2-3; size: once; D: TRBD2; DNA: TGTGCCAGCAGTGGACTAGCGGGGGGCCCTCACACAGATACGCAGTATTTT; CDR3: CASSGLAGGPHTDTQYF
V: TRBV5-1; J: TRBJ2-3; size: .; D: .; DNA: TGCGCCAGCAGCGGCTGGTGGGCAGGAGGAGATACGCAGTATTTT; CDR3: CASSGWWAGGDTQYF
V: TRBV2; J: TRBJ1-1; size: .; D: .; DNA: TGTGCCAGCGTACAGAGATTCATGAACACTGAAGCTTTCTTT; CDR3: CASVQRFMNTEAFF
V: TRBV2; J: TRBJ1-3; size: .; D: TRBD1; DNA: TGTGCCAGCAGCCTACAGGGGGCGGAAAGAGCTGGAAACACCATATATTTT; CDR3: CASSLQGAERAGNTIYF
V: TRBV7-9; J: TRBJ2-2; size: .; D: TRBD2; DNA: TGTGCCAGCAGCCGGACCGGGACTAGCGGGAGTAAAACCGGGGAGCTGTTTTTT; CDR3: CASSRTGTSGSKTGELFF
V: TRBV11-2; J: TRBJ2-5; size: .; D: .; DNA: TGTGCCAGCAGCTCCTATTACAGGGATCAAGAGACCCAGTACTTC; CDR3: CASSSYYRDQETQYF
V: TRBV11-2; J: TRBJ1-4; size: .; D: .; DNA: TGTGCCAGCACCCCTGGACAGAAGGCTGTTGAAAAACTGTTTTTT; CDR3: CASTPGQKAVEKLFF
V: TRBV29-1; J: TRBJ1-2; size: .; D: TRBD1; DNA: TGCAGCGTGGCAGACAGGGGGAATCCGAGCACCTTC; CDR3: CSVADRGNPSTF
V: TRBV6-6; J: TRBJ1-1; size: .; D: .; DNA: TGTGCCAGCACTCGAGTAGTTGGCACTGAAGCTTTCTTT; CDR3: CASTRVVGTEAFF
V: TRBV25-1; J: TRBJ2-5; size: .; D: TRBD2; DNA: TGTGCCAGCAGCCGCGTGGGACTAGCGGGAACAGAGACCCAGTACTTC; CDR3: CASSRVGLAGTETQYF
V: TRBV4-1; J: TRBJ1-1; size: .; D: .; DNA: TGCGCCAGCAGCCAAGAACAAGAAGCTTTCTTT; CDR3: CASSQEQEAFF
V: TRBV10-3; J: TRBJ1-5; size: .; D: .; DNA: TGTGCCATCAGCGAACAGGGAAATCAGCCCCAGCATTTT; CDR3: CAISEQGNQPQHF
V: TRBV5-1; J: TRBJ1-1; size: few; D: .; DNA: TGCGCCAGCAGCTTCCAGGGGAACACTGAAGCTTTCTTT; CDR3: CASSFQGNTEAFF
V: TRBV6-2/TRBV6-3; J: TRBJ2-7; size: .; D: TRBD1; DNA: TGTGCCAGCAGCCGACTACGACAGGGGAATGACTACGAGCAGTACTTC; CDR3: CASSRLRQGNDYEQYF
V: TRBV21-1; J: TRBJ1-6; size: .; D: .; DNA: TGTGCCATACAAAAGGGACTGTTAAATTCACCCCTCCACTTT; CDR3: CAIQKGLLNSPLHF
V: TRBV5-1; J: TRBJ2-7; size: .; D: TRBD2; DNA: TGCGCCAGCAGCTTAGGGACTAGCGGGAGGGGCGAGCAGTACTTC; CDR3: CASSLGTSGRGEQYF
V: TRBV6-2/TRBV6-3; J: TRBJ2-3; size: .; D: TRBD2; DNA: TGTGCCAGCAGTTACTCAAAAGCTAGCGGGATATCGCTAGATACGCAGTATTTT; CDR3: CASSYSKASGISLDTQYF
V: TRBV6-2/TRBV6-3; J: TRBJ1-2; size: .; D: .; DNA: TGTGCCAGCAGTTATCCCTCAGCTAACTATGGCTACACCTTC; CDR3: CASSYPSANYGYTF